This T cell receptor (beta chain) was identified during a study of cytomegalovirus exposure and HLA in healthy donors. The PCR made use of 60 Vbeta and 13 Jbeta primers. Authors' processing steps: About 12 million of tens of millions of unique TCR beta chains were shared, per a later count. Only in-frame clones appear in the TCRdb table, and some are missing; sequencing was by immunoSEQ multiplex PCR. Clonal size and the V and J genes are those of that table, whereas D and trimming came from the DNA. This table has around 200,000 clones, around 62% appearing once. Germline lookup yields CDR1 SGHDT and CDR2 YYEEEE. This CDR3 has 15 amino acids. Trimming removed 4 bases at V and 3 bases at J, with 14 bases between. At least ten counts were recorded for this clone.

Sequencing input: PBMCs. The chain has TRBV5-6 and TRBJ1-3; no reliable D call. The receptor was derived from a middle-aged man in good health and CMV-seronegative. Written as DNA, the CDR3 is TGTGCCAGCAGCCCGGGAGCACTCTATGGAAACACCATATATTTT. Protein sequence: CASSPGALYGNTIYF.